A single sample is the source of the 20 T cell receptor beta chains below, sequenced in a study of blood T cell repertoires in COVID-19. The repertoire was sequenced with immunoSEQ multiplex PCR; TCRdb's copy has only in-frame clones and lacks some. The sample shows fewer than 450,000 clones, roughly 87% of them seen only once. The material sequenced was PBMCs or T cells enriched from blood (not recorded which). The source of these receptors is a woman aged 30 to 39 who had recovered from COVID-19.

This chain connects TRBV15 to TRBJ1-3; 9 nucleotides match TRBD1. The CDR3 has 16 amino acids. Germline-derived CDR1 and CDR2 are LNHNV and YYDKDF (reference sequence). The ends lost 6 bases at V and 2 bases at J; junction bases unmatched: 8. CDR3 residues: CATRPRGQGPGNTIYF. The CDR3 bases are TGTGCCACCAGGCCGAGGGGACAGGGCCCTGGAAACACCATATATTTT.

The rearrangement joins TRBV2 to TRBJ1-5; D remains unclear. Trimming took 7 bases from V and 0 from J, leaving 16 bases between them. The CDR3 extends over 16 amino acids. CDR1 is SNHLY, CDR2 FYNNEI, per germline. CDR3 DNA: TGTGCCAGCACCTGGGGAGAGGGTGATAGCAATCAGCCCCAGCATTTT. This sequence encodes CASTWGEGDSNQPQHF.

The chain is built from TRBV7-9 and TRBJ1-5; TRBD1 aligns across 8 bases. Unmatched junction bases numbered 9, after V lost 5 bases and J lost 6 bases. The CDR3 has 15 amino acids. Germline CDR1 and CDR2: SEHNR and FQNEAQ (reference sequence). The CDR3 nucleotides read TGTGCCAGCAGCCCCCGAGGGACAGGTCTTCAGCCCCAGCATTTT. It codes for CASSPRGTGLQPQHF. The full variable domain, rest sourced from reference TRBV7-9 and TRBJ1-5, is DTGVSQNPRHKITKRGQNVTFRCDPISEHNRLYWYRQTLGQGPEFLTYFQNEAQLEKSRLLSDRFSAERPKGSFSTLEIQRTEQGDSAMYLCASSPRGTGLQPQHFGDGTRLSIL.

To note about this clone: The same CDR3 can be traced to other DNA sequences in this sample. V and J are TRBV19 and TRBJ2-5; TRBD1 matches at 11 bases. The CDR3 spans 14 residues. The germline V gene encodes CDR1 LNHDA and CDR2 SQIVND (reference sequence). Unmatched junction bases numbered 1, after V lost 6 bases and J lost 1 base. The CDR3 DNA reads TGTGCCAGTAGCGGGACAGGGGGCCAAGAGACCCAGTACTTC. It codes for CASSGTGGQETQYF.

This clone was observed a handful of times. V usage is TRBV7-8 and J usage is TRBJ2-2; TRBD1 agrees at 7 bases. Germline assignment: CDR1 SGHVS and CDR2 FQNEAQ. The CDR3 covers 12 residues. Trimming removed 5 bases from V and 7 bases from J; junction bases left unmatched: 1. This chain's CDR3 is CASSHRGGELFF. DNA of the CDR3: TGTGCCAGCAGCCACAGGGGCGGGGAGCTGTTTTTT.

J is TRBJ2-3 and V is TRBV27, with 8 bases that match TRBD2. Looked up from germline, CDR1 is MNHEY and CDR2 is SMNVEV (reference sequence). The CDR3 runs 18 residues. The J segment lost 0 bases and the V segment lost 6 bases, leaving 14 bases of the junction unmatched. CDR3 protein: CASSPFQRGRFSTDTQYF. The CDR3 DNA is TGTGCCAGCAGCCCCTTCCAGCGGGGGAGATTTAGCACAGATACGCAGTATTTT.

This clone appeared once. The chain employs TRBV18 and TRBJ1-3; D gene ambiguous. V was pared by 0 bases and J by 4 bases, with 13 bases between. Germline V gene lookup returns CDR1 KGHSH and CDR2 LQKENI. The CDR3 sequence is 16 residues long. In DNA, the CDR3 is TGTGCCAGCTCACCACCGACGGGGTTAAAGGGAAACACCATATATTTT. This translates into CASSPPTGLKGNTIYF.

The DNA for the CDR3 is TGTGCCAGCAGCTTTGGTCAGAAGATCTATGGCTACACCTTC. This sequence encodes CASSFGQKIYGYTF. The chain employs TRBV5-4 and TRBJ1-2, with D unresolved. V was shortened by 2 bases and J by 4 bases, with 12 bases between the two germline ends. The CDR3 is made up of 14 amino acids. Germline CDR1 reads SGHNT; CDR2 reads YYREEE (reference sequence). Variable domain in full (rest from reference TRBV5-4 and TRBJ1-2): ETGVTQSPTHLIKTRGQQVTLRCSSQSGHNTVSWYQQALGQGPQFIFQYYREEENGRGNFPPRFSGLQFPNYSSELNVNALELDDSALYLCASSFGQKIYGYTFGSGTRLTVV.

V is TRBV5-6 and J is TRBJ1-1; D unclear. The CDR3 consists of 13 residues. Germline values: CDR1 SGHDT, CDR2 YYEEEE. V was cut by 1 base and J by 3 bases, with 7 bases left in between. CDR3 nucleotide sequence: TGTGCCAGCAGCTTGTCGGTTCACACTGAAGCTTTCTTT. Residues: CASSLSVHTEAFF.

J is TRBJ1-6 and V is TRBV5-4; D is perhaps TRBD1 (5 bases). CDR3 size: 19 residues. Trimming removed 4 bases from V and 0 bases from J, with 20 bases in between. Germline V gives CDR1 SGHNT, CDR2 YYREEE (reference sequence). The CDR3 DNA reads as TGTGCCAGCAGCCGGGGCGGGGGGGTGGCAATCTCCTATAATTCACCCCTCCACTTT. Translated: CASSRGGGVAISYNSPLHF.

CDR3 DNA sequence: TGTGCCAGCACCGCAGGTGTTGAAGCTTTCTTT. This encodes CASTAGVEAFF. This sequence joins TRBV3-1 (or the pseudogene TRBV3-2) and TRBJ1-1; the D is unclear. Germline loops: CDR1 LGHDT, CDR2 YNNKEL (reference sequence). The CDR3 runs 11 residues. The V end lost 7 bases, the J end lost 7 bases, and 10 bases lay between the germline ends.

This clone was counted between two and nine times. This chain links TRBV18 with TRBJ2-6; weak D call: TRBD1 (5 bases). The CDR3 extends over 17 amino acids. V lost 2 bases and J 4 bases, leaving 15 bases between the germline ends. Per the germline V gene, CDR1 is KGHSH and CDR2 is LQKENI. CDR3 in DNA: TGTGCCAGCTCACCAGGGGCCCCGTACTCCGGGGCCAACGTCCTGACTTTC. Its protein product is CASSPGAPYSGANVLTF.

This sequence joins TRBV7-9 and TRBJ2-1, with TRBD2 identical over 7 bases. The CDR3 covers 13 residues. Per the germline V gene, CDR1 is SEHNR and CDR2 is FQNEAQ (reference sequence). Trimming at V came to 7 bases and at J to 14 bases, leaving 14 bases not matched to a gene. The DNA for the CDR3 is TGTGCCAGCAAAATCCGGGAGGCCGATGTGGAGTTCTTC. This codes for CASKIREADVEFF.

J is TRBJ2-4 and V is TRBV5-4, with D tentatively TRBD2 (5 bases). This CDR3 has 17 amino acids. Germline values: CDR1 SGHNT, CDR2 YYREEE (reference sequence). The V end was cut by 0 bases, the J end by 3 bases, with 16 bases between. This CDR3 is CASSLDPGLGVKNIQYF. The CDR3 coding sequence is TGTGCCAGCAGCTTGGACCCAGGTCTGGGAGTCAAAAACATTCAGTACTTC.

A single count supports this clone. The DNA of the CDR3 is TGTGCCAGTAGAACAAGCGGGGGGACCGCAGATACGCAGTATTTT. This encodes CASRTSGGTADTQYF. The chain combines TRBV19 with TRBJ2-3; 9 nucleotides match TRBD2. This CDR3 has 15 residues. Germline V gene lookup returns CDR1 LNHDA and CDR2 SQIVND (reference sequence). V was clipped by 6 bases and J by 4 bases; unmatched bases: 8. Full variable domain (rest looked up from reference TRBV19 and TRBJ2-3): DGGITQSPKYLFRKEGQNVTLSCEQNLNHDAMYWYRQDPGQGLRLIYYSQIVNDFQKGDIAEGYSVSREKKESFPLTVTSAQKNPTAFYLCASRTSGGTADTQYFGPGTRLTVL.

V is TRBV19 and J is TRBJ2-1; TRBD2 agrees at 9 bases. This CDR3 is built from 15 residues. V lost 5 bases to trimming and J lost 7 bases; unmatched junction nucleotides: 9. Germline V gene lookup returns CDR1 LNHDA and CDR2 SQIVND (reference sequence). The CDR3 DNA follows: TGTGCCAGTAGTCCGTCGGGAAGCGGGAGGAATGAGCAGTTCTTC. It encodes CASSPSGSGRNEQFF.

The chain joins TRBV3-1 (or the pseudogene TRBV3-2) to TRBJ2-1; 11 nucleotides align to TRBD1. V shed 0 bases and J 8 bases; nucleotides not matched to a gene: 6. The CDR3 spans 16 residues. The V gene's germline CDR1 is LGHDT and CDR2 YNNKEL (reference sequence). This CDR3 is CASSQDPGQGAHEQFF. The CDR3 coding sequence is TGTGCCAGCAGCCAAGACCCAGGACAGGGGGCGCATGAGCAGTTCTTC.

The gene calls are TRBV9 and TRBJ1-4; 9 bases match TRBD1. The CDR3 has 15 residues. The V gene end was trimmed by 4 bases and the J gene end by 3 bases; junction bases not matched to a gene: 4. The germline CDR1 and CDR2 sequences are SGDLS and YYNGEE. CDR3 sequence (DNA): TGTGCCAGCAGCCCTCGACAGGGGGCTAATGAAAAACTGTTTTTT. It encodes CASSPRQGANEKLFF.

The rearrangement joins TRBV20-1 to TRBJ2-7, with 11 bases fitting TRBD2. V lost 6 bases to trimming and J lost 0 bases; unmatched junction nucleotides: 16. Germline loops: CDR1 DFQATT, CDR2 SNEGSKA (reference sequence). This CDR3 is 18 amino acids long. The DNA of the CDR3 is TGCAGTGCAAGTGGCGGACTAGCGGGTTATCGGAGCTCCTACGAGCAGTACTTC. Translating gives CSASGGLAGYRSSYEQYF.

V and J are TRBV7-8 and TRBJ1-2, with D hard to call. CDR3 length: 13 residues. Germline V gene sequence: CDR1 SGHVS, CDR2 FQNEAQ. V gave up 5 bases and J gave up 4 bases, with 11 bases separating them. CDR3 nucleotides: TGTGCCAGCAGCCCCGGACTTAGCTATGGCTACACCTTC. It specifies CASSPGLSYGYTF.